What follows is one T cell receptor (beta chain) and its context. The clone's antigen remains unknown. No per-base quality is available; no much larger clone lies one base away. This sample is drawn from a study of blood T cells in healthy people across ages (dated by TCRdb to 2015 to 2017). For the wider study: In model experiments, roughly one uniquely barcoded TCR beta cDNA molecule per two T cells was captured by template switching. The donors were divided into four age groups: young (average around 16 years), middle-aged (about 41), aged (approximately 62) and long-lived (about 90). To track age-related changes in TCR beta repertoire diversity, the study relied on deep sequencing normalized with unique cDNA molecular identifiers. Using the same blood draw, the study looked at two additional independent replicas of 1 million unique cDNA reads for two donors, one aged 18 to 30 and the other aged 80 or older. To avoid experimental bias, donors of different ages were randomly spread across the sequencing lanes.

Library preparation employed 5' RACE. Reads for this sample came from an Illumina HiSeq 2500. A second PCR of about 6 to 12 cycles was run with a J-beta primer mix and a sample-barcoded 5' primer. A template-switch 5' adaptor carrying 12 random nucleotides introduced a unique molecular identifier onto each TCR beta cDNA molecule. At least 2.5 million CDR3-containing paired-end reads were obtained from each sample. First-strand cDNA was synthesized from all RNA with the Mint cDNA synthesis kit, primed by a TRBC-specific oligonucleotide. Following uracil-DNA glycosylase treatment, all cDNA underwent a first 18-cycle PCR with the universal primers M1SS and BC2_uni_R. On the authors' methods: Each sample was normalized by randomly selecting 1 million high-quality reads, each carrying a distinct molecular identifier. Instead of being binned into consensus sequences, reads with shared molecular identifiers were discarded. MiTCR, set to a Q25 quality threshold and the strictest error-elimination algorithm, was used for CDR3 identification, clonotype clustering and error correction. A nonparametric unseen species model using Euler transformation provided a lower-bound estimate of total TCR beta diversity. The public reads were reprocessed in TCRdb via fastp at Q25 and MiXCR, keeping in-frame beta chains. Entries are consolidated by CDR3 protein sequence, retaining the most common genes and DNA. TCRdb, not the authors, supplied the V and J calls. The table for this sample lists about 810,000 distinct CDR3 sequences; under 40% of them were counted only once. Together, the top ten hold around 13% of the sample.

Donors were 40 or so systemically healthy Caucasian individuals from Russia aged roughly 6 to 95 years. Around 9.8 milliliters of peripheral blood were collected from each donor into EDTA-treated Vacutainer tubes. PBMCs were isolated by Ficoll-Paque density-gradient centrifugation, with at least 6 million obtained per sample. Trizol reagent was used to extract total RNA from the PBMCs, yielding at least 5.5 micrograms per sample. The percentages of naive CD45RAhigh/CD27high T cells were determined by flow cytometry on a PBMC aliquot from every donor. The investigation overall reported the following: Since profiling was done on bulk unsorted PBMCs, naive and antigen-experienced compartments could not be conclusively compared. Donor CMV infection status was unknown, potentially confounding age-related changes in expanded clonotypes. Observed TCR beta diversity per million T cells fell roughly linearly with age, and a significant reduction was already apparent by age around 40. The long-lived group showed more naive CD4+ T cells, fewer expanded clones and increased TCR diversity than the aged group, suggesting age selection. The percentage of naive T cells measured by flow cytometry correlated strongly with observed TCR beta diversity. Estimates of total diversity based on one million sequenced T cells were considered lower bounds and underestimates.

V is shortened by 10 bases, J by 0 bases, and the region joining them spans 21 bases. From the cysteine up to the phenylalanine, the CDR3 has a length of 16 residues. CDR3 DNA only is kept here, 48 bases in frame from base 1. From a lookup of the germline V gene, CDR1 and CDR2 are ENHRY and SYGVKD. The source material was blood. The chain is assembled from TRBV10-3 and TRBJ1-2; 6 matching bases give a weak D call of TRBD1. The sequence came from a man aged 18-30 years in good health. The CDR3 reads CATRTHHRDSNYGYTF. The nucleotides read TGTGCCACCAGAACACACCACAGGGACTCTAACTATGGCTACACCTTC.